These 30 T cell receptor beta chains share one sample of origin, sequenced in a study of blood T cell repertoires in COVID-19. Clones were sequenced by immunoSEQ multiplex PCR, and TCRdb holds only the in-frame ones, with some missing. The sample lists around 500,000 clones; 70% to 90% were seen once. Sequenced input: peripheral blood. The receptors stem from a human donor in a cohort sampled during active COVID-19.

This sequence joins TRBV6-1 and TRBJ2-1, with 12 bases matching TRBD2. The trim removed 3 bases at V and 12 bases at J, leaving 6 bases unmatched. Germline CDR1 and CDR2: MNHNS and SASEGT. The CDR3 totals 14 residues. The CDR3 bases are TGTGCCAGCAGTGAGCTAGCGGGAGGGCATCTGCAGTTCTTC. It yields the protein CASSELAGGHLQFF.

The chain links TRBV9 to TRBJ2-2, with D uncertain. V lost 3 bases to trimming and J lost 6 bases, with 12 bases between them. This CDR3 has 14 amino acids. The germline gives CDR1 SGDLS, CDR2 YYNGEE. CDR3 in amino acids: CASSASPSAGELFF. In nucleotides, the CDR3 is TGTGCCAGCAGCGCCTCCCCTAGTGCCGGGGAGCTGTTTTTT.

The CDR3 coding sequence is TGTGCCAGCAGTTACTCGAAGGAGGGCACTGAAGCTTTCTTT. It is translated as CASSYSKEGTEAFF. The V gene is TRBV6-5, the J gene TRBJ1-1; no definite D call. The CDR3 runs to 14 residues. The germline V gene encodes CDR1 MNHEY and CDR2 SVGAGI. With 0 bases removed from V and 4 bases from J, the gap between germline ends came to 9 bases.

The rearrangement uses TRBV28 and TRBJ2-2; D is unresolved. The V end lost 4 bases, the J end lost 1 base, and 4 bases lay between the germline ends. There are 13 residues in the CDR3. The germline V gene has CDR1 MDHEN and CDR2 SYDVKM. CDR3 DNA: TGTGCCAGCAGTTGGCAGAACACCGGGGAGCTGTTTTTT. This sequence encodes CASSWQNTGELFF.

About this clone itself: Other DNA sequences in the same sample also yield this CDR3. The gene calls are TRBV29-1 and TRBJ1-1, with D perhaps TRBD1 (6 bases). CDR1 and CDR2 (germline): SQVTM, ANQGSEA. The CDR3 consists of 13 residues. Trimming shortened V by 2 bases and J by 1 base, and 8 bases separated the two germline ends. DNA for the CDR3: TGCAGCGTTGAAAAACAGGGGAACACTGAAGCTTTCTTT. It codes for CSVEKQGNTEAFF.

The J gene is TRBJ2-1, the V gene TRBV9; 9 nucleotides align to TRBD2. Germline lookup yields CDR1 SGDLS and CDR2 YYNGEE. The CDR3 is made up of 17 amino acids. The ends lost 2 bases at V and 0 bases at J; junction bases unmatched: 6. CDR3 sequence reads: CASSVLAGPPSYNEQFF. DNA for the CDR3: TGTGCCAGCAGCGTTCTAGCGGGACCCCCCTCCTACAATGAGCAGTTCTTC. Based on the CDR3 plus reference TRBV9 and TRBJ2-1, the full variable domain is DSGVTQTPKHLITATGQRVTLRCSPRSGDLSVYWYQQSLDQGLQFLIQYYNGEERAKGNILERFSAQQFPDLHSELNLSSLELGDSALYFCASSVLAGPPSYNEQFFGPGTRLTVL.

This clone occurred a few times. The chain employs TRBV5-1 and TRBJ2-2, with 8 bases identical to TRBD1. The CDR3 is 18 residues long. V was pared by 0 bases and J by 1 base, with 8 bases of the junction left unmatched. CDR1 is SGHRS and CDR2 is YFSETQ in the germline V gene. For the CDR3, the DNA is TGCGCCAGCAGCTTGGCCCCACGGGACAGGCTGAACACCGGGGAGCTGTTTTTT. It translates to CASSLAPRDRLNTGELFF.

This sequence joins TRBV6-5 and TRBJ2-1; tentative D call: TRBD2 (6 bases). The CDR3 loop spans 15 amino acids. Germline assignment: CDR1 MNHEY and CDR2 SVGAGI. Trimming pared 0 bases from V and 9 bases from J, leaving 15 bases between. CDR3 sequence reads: CASSYSWASESEQFF. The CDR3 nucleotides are TGTGCCAGCAGTTACTCGTGGGCTAGCGAGAGTGAGCAGTTCTTC.

CDR3 sequence reads: CASSPLATSEQYF. CDR3 DNA sequence: TGTGCCAGCAGTCCTCTAGCGACCTCCGAGCAGTACTTC. J is TRBJ2-7 and V is TRBV6-5; weak D call: TRBD2 (6 bases). CDR1 is MNHEY and CDR2 is SVGAGI in the germline V gene. V lost 5 bases to trimming and J lost 6 bases, with 14 bases between them. This CDR3 has 13 residues.

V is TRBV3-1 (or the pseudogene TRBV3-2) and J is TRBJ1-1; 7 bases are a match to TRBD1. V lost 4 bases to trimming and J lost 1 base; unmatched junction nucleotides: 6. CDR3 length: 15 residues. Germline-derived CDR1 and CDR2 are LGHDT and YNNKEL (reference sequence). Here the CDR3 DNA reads TGTGCCAGCAGCCTAGGGGCAGGGGGGAACACTGAAGCTTTCTTT. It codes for CASSLGAGGNTEAFF.

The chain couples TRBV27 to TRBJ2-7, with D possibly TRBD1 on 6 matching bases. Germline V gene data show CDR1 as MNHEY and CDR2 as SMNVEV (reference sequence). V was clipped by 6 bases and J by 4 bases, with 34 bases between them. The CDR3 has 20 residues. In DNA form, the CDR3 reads TGTGCCAGCAGCCTTTCTCCGGGACACCCCGGGACCACAACCTGGTACGAGCAGTACTTC. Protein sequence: CASSLSPGHPGTTTWYEQYF.

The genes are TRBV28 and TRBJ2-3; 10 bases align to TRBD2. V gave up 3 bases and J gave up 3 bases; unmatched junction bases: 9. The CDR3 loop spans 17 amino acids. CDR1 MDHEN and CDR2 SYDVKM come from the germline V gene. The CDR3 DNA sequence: TGTGCCAGCAGTTTCCCGAGGGCTAGCGGGAGTACAGATACGCAGTATTTT. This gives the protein CASSFPRASGSTDTQYF.

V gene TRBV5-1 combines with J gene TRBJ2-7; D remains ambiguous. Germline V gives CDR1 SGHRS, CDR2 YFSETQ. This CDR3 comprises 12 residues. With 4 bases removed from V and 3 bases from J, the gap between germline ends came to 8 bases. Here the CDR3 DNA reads TGCGCCAGCAGCAAAGAGAGCTACGAGCAGTACTTC. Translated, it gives CASSKESYEQYF.

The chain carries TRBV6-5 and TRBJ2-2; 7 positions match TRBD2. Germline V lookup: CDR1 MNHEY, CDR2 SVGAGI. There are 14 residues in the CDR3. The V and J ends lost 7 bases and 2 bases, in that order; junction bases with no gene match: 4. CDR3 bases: TGTGCCAGCAATCCTAGCGGAAACACCGGGGAGCTGTTTTTT. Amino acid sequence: CASNPSGNTGELFF.

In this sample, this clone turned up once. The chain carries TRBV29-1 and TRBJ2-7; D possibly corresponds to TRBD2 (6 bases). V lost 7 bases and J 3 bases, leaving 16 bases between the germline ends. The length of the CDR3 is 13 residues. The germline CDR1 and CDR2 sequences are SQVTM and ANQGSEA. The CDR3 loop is CSAATGRNYEQYF. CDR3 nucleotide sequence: TGCAGCGCCGCCACCGGGAGAAACTACGAGCAGTACTTC.

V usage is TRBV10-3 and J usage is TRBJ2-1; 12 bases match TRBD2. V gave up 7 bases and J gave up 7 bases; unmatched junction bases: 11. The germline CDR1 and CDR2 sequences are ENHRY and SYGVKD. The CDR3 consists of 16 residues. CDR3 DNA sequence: TGTGCCATCACCGCGAGACTAGCGGGAGTATCTAATGAGCAGTTCTTC. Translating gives CAITARLAGVSNEQFF.

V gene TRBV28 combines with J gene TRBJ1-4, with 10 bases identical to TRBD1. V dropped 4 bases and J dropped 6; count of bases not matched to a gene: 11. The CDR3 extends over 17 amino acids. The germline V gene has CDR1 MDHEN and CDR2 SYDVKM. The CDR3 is CASSWGQGWDSYEKLFF. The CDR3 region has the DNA TGTGCCAGCAGTTGGGGACAGGGGTGGGATAGCTATGAAAAACTGTTTTTT.

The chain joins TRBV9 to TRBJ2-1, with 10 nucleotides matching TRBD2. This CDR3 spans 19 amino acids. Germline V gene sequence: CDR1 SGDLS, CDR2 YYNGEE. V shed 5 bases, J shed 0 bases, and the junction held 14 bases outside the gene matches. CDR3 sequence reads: CASSLILAGSFSSYNEQFF. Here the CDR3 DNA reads TGTGCCAGCAGTCTGATACTAGCGGGAAGCTTCAGCTCCTACAATGAGCAGTTCTTC.

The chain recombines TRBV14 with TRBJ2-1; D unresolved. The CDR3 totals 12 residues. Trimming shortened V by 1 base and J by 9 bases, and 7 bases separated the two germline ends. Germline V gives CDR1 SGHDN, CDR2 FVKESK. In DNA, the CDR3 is TGTGCCAGCAGCCAAGTCCGGAGTGAGCAGTTCTTC. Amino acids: CASSQVRSEQFF. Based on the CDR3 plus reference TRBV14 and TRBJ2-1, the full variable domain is EAGVTQFPSHSVIEKGQTVTLRCDPISGHDNLYWYRRVMGKEIKFLLHFVKESKQDESGMPNNRFLAERTGGTYSTLKVQPAELEDSGVYFCASSQVRSEQFFGPGTRLTVL.

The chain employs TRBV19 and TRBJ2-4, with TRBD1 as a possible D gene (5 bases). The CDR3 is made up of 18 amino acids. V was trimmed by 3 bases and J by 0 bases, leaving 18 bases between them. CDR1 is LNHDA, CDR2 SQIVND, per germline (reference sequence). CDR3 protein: CASSMGRGMTRAKNIQYF. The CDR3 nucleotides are TGTGCCAGTAGTATGGGTAGGGGTATGACTCGAGCCAAAAACATTCAGTACTTC.

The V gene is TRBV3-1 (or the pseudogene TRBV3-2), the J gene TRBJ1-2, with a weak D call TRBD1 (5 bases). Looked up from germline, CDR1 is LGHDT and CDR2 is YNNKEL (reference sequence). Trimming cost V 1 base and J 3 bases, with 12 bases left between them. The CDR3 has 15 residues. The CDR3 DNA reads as TGTGCCAGCAGCCAAGGTCGGCAGGGCTACTATGGCTACACCTTC. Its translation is CASSQGRQGYYGYTF.

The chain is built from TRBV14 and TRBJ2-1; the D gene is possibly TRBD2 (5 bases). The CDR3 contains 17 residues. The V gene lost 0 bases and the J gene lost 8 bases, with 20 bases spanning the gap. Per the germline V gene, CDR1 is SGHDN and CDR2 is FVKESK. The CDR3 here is CASSQEEALGVLYEQFF. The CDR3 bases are TGTGCCAGCAGCCAAGAAGAGGCACTAGGAGTGCTGTATGAGCAGTTCTTC.

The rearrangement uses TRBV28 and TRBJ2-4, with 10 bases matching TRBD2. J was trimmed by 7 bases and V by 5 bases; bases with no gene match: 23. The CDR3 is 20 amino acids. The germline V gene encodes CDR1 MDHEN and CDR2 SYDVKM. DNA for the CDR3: TGTGCCAGCAGTCCTGCCCTCGGCACTAGCGGGAAAATCGGGTGGAACATTCAGTACTTC. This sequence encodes CASSPALGTSGKIGWNIQYF.

CDR3 sequence: CASSSWTGEGVGNTIYF. For the CDR3, the DNA is TGTGCCAGCAGTTCTTGGACAGGGGAAGGGGTGGGAAACACCATATATTTT. The chain combines TRBV28 with TRBJ1-3, with 9 bases that match TRBD1. Trimming removed 4 bases from V and 4 bases from J; junction bases left unmatched: 11. Germline assignment: CDR1 MDHEN and CDR2 SYDVKM. This CDR3 comprises 17 residues.

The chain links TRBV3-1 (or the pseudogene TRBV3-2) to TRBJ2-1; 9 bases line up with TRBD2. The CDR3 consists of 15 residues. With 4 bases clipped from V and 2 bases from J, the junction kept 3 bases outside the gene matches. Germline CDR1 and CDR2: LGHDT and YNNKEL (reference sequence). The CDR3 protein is CASSLGLAAYNEQFF. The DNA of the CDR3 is TGTGCCAGCAGCCTGGGACTAGCCGCCTACAATGAGCAGTTCTTC.

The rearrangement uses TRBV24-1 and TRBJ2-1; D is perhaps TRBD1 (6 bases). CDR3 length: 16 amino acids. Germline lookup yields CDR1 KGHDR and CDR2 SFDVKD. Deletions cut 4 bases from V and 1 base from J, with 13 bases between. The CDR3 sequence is CATSDPVQGSYNEQFF. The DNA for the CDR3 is TGTGCCACCAGTGACCCCGTACAGGGTTCCTACAATGAGCAGTTCTTC.

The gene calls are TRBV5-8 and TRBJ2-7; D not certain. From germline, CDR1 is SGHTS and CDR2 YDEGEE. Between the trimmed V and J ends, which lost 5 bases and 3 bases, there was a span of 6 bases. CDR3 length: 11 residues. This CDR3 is CASRLVYEQYF. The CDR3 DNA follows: TGTGCCAGCAGGCTAGTCTACGAGCAGTACTTC.

The CDR3 here is CASSEIGVITEAFF. Here the CDR3 DNA reads TGTGCCAGCAGTGAAATCGGGGTTATTACTGAAGCTTTCTTT. This chain uses TRBV6-1 with TRBJ1-1; D remains unclear. From germline, CDR1 is MNHNS and CDR2 SASEGT. Trimming shortened V by 2 bases and J by 5 bases, and 12 bases separated the two germline ends. This CDR3 comprises 14 residues.

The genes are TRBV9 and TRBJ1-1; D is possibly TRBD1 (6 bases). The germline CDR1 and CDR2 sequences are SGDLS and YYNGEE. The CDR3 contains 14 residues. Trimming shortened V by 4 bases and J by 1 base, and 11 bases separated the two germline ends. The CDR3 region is CASSLQGQNTEAFF. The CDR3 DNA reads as TGTGCCAGCAGCTTACAGGGCCAGAACACTGAAGCTTTCTTT.

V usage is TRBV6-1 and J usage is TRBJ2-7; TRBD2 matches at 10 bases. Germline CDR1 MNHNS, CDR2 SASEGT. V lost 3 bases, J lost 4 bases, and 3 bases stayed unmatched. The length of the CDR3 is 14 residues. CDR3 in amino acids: CASSDPSGRYEQYF. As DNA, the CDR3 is TGTGCCAGCAGTGACCCTAGCGGGAGATACGAGCAGTACTTC.